This T cell receptor beta chain comes out of a study of control samples from healthy donors and cancer patients. The data were produced by immunoSEQ multiplex PCR, yet TCRdb's version contains in-frame clones alone and is incomplete. The data contain about 160,000 clones, about 94% of them singletons. V lost 3 bases, J lost 1 base, and 8 bases lay in between. The CDR3 is 14 amino acids. Germline CDR1 LNHDA, CDR2 SQIVND (reference sequence). The rearrangement links TRBV19 to TRBJ2-3; no firm D call. The specimen was blood. This TCR came from a woman between 40 and 55 years old in good health. In nucleotides, the CDR3 is TGTGCCAGTAGTATCAGTCTGGGCACAGATACGCAGTATTTT. Translated, it gives CASSISLGTDTQYF.